What follows are 6 T cell receptor beta chains derived from one specimen sequenced in a study of cytomegalovirus exposure and HLA in healthy donors. This PCR relied on a set of 60 Vbeta primers and 13 Jbeta primers. Repertoires were generated with immunoSEQ multiplex PCR, while TCRdb's copy carries only in-frame clones and drops some. The sample has 95,000 to 150,000 clones, 66% seen once. Sequencing input: PBMCs. The receptors were sampled from a man aged 18 to 35 in good health and CMV-seronegative.

This clone appeared a single time. V and J are TRBV7-9 and TRBJ1-4; D might be TRBD1 (5 bases). V lost 5 bases and J 4 bases, leaving 14 bases between the germline ends. The CDR3 has 15 amino acids. Germline V gene data show CDR1 as SEHNR and CDR2 as FQNEAQ (reference sequence). The CDR3 DNA sequence: TGTGCCAGCAGCCTAAAGACAGCCTATAATGAAAAACTGTTTTTT. This gives the protein CASSLKTAYNEKLFF. The entire variable domain, with the rest obtained from reference TRBV7-9 and TRBJ1-4, is as follows: DTGVSQNPRHKITKRGQNVTFRCDPISEHNRLYWYRQTLGQGPEFLTYFQNEAQLEKSRLLSDRFSAERPKGSFSTLEIQRTEQGDSAMYLCASSLKTAYNEKLFFGSGTQLSVL.

The rearrangement links TRBV18 to TRBJ2-1; 8 bases are a match to TRBD2. Germline CDR1 is KGHSH and CDR2 is LQKENI. This CDR3 comprises 21 residues. After removal of 0 bases from V and 3 bases from J, the junction contained 19 bases not matched to a gene. CDR3 in amino acids: CASSPPPSGQERPTDYNEQFF. CDR3 DNA sequence: TGTGCCAGCTCACCACCACCTAGCGGGCAAGAGCGACCAACGGACTACAATGAGCAGTTCTTC.

The chain uses TRBV5-1 and TRBJ2-2; maybe TRBD1 (5 bases). This CDR3 is built from 14 residues. Per germline, CDR1 SGHRS and CDR2 YFSETQ. Trimming removed 6 bases at V and 1 base at J, with 10 bases between. CDR3 loop: CASIDTGNTGELFF. CDR3 bases: TGCGCCAGCATCGACACAGGGAACACCGGGGAGCTGTTTTTT.

The chain uses TRBV10-3 and TRBJ2-4; tentative D call: TRBD1 (5 bases). Deletions cut 2 bases from V and 5 bases from J, with 7 bases between. This CDR3 contains 13 residues. The germline V gene has CDR1 ENHRY and CDR2 SYGVKD. Here the CDR3 DNA reads TGTGCCATCAGTGAGAGCAGGGAAAACATTCAGTACTTC. Protein: CAISESRENIQYF.

As DNA, the CDR3 is TGTGCCAGCAGCTTTAAGACGCGGACAGGGGATAGCCCTTACAATGAGCAGTTCTTC. Translated, it gives CASSFKTRTGDSPYNEQFF. The chain recombines TRBV14 with TRBJ2-1, with 9 bases matching TRBD1. The CDR3 extends over 19 amino acids. The germline V gene has CDR1 SGHDN and CDR2 FVKESK. Trimming took 5 bases from V and 4 from J; bases not matched to a gene: 18.

DNA of the CDR3: TGTGCCACTCGAACGGGGACTAATGAAAAACTGTTTTTT. This encodes CATRTGTNEKLFF. The chain employs TRBV10-3 and TRBJ1-4; D call uncertain. CDR1 and CDR2 from the germline V gene are ENHRY and SYGVKD. This CDR3 region has 13 residues. V was trimmed by 10 bases and J by 2 bases, leaving 11 bases between them.